This is a list of T cell receptor beta chains from one sample in a study of identical twins. TCRdb re-derived calls from the 5' RACE reads in MiXCR, one entry per CDR3 protein. This table holds approximately 1.8 million distinct CDR3 sequences, around 33% found once. Sequenced sample: cord blood. Receptors were obtained from a newborn girl in good health. The CDR3 runs from the conserved cysteine through the conserved F or W. A D gene is named only where the DNA matches it firmly. Size is stated for part of the rows, as once, few or many counts, or as a class when the clone is expanded.

abundance,v_gene,j_gene,d_gene,CDR3aa,CDR3nt
few,TRBV5-1,TRBJ2-1,TRBD2,CASSLDGTSDNEQFF,TGCGCCAGCAGCTTGGATGGGACTAGTGACAATGAGCAGTTCTTC
-,TRBV28,TRBJ2-5,-,CASSRTRESGTQYF,TGTGCCAGCAGCCGCACAAGGGAATCGGGGACCCAGTACTTC
-,TRBV3-1,TRBJ1-1,-,CASSQREATEAFF,TGTGCCAGCAGCCAAAGGGAGGCCACTGAAGCTTTCTTT
few,TRBV4-1,TRBJ1-1,-,CASSQDGVREAFF,TGCGCCAGCAGCCAAGATGGGGTGCGTGAAGCTTTCTTT
few,TRBV9,TRBJ2-7,-,CASSSSQRNYEQYF,TGTGCCAGCAGCTCGAGCCAGCGGAACTACGAGCAGTACTTC
-,TRBV5-1,TRBJ2-3,-,CASTATGPMADTQYF,TGCGCCAGCACCGCAACAGGCCCGATGGCAGATACGCAGTATTTT
-,TRBV3-1,TRBJ2-3,TRBD2,CASSQVLAGETDTQYF,TGTGCCAGCAGCCAAGTCCTAGCGGGGGAAACAGATACGCAGTATTTT
few,TRBV28,TRBJ2-7,TRBD2,CASSLGLVVEQYF,TGTGCCAGCAGTTTGGGACTAGTTGTCGAGCAGTACTTC
few,TRBV4-1,TRBJ1-1,-,CASSQLDPNTEAFF,TGCGCCAGCAGCCAATTAGACCCGAACACTGAAGCTTTCTTT
few,TRBV20-1,TRBJ2-7,-,CSARAGRLYEQYF,TGCAGTGCTAGAGCGGGGCGACTCTACGAGCAGTACTTC
-,TRBV20-1,TRBJ2-5,-,CSARLFQETQYF,TGCAGTGCTCGACTCTTCCAAGAGACCCAGTACTTC
few,TRBV10-1,TRBJ2-2,TRBD2,CASSETSGAGELFF,TGCGCCAGCAGTGAGACTAGCGGGGCCGGGGAGCTGTTTTTT
many,TRBV12-3/TRBV12-4,TRBJ2-5,-,CASSALGQTYQETQYF,TGTGCCAGCAGTGCCCTTGGACAGACGTACCAAGAGACCCAGTACTTC
few,TRBV2,TRBJ1-6,TRBD1,CASGTGERSYNSPLHF,TGTGCCAGCGGGACAGGGGAAAGGTCCTATAATTCACCCCTCCACTTT
-,TRBV6-1,TRBJ1-1,-,CANRRLMNTEAFF,TGTGCCAACCGACGGCTCATGAACACTGAAGCTTTCTTT
-,TRBV6-2/TRBV6-3,TRBJ1-1,-,CASSPRRGGRVNTEAFF,TGTGCCAGCAGCCCCCGTCGGGGGGGTAGAGTTAACACTGAAGCTTTCTTT
-,TRBV14,TRBJ2-7,TRBD2,CASSRTSYSYNEQYF,TGTGCCAGCAGCCGGACTAGCTATTCCTACAATGAGCAGTACTTC
-,TRBV4-1,TRBJ2-7,TRBD2,CASSQEGAGGHEQYF,TGCGCCAGCAGCCAAGAGGGAGCGGGGGGCCACGAGCAGTACTTC
few,TRBV7-6,TRBJ2-5,-,CASSPMRYQETQYF,TGTGCCAGCAGCCCTATGCGGTACCAAGAGACCCAGTACTTC
few,TRBV7-2,TRBJ2-5,-,CASSLGKDRETQYF,TGTGCCAGCAGCTTAGGGAAGGACCGGGAGACCCAGTACTTC
-,TRBV6-5,TRBJ2-5,-,CASSYLNLQAGRGETQYF,TGTGCCAGCAGTTATCTCAACTTGCAGGCCGGTCGCGGAGAGACCCAGTACTTC
-,TRBV5-5,TRBJ1-4,-,CASSRPGANEKLFF,TGTGCCAGCAGCAGGCCAGGGGCTAATGAAAAACTGTTTTTT
-,TRBV12-3/TRBV12-4,TRBJ2-5,TRBD2,CASSSSGLASSGTQYF,TGTGCCAGCAGTTCCTCCGGACTAGCCAGTTCGGGGACCCAGTACTTC
few,TRBV11-2,TRBJ2-1,TRBD1,CASSLSKQGALNNEQFF,TGTGCCAGCAGCTTATCAAAACAGGGGGCTTTAAACAATGAGCAGTTCTTC
few,TRBV20-1,TRBJ1-2,-,CSAAGGSYGYTF,TGCAGTGCGGCGGGCGGAAGCTATGGCTACACCTTC
-,TRBV12-3/TRBV12-4,TRBJ1-2,TRBD1,CASRDRGHDYGYTF,TGTGCCAGCAGGGACAGGGGGCACGACTATGGCTACACCTTC
-,TRBV6-5,TRBJ2-3,-,CASSYSRLGRTSSTDTQYF,TGTGCCAGCAGTTACTCGCGGTTAGGGCGCACATCTAGCACAGATACGCAGTATTTT